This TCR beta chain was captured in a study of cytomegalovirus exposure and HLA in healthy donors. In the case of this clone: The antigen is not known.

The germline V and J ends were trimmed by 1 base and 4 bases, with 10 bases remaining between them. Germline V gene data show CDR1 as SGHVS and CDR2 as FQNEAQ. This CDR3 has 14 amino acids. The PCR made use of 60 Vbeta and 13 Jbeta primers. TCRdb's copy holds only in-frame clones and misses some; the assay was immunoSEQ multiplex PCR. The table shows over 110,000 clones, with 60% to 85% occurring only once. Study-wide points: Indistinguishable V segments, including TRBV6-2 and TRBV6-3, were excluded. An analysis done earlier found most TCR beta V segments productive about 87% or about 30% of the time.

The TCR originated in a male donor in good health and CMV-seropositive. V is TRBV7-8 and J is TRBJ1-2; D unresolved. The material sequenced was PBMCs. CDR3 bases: TGTGCCAGCAGCTTAGGCGAGGTTTTCTATGGCTACACCTTC. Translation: CASSLGEVFYGYTF.